This T cell receptor beta chain comes out of a study of blood T cell repertoires in COVID-19. Germline CDR1 MDHEN, CDR2 SYDVKM. V was cut by 2 bases and J by 6 bases, with 8 bases left in between. The CDR3 sequence is 13 residues long. Clones were sequenced by immunoSEQ multiplex PCR, and TCRdb holds only the in-frame ones, with some missing. This sample carries about 160,000 clones, approximately 92% of them seen once, and the ten largest clones take 4.8%. This clone was counted a single time. Sequencing was performed on peripheral blood. This clonotype originated in a man aged 30 to 45 with COVID-19, enrolled during active disease. J is TRBJ1-5 and V is TRBV28; no reliable D call. The CDR3 region is CASSLRFSQPQHF. The CDR3 bases are TGTGCCAGCAGTTTACGTTTTTCTCAGCCCCAGCATTTT.